Listed below are T cell receptor beta chains from one sample, sequenced in a study of shared clonotypes between healthy human individuals. Sequenced by immunoSEQ multiplex PCR; TCRdb stores in-frame clones only, minus some. This table holds 2 million to 2.5 million clones, approximately 96% found once. Sequences were obtained from naive CD4+ T cells sorted from blood. The origin of the receptors is a young man in good health. CDR3s include the opening cysteine and the closing phenylalanine or tryptophan. The D gene is left open where the match is weak. Size is omitted from some rows. Given values are once, few, many or a class for expanded clones.

J	V	D	size	DNA	CDR3
TRBJ2-7	TRBV9	.	few	TGTGCCAGCAGCGTAGGTGGCAGCCCTCCCTCCTACGAGCAGTACTTC	CASSVGGSPPSYEQYF
TRBJ2-2	TRBV5-4	.	.	TGTGCCAGCAGCTTGGGTTGGGGGCACGACACCGGGGAGCTGTTTTTT	CASSLGWGHDTGELFF
TRBJ2-7	TRBV15	TRBD2	.	TGTGCCACCAGCAGAGGGCTAGCGGGAATCGGCTACGAGCAGTACTTC	CATSRGLAGIGYEQYF
TRBJ2-5	TRBV7-9	.	.	TGTGCCAGCAGCTTAGTGGCGGCCCAGTACTTC	CASSLVAAQYF
TRBJ2-2	TRBV10-3	.	.	TGTGCCATCAGCGCAGGGTCCGGGGAGCTGTTTTTT	CAISAGSGELFF
TRBJ1-5	TRBV18	.	.	TGTGCCAGCTCACCACCAGGACCGAACAATCAGCCCCAGCATTTT	CASSPPGPNNQPQHF
TRBJ1-1	TRBV27	.	.	TGTGCCAGCAGTTTTGAACAGGCGTCCACTGAAGCTTTCTTT	CASSFEQASTEAFF
TRBJ1-2	TRBV6-6	.	.	TGTGCCAGCAGTCTCTGGGACGTAGGTCGACGTGGCTACACCTTC	CASSLWDVGRRGYTF
TRBJ2-2	TRBV2	TRBD2	.	TGTGCCAGCAGGACTAGCGGGAGTGGCACCGGGGAGCTGTTTTTT	CASRTSGSGTGELFF
TRBJ1-6	TRBV19	.	.	TGTGCCAGTAGTATTCAAAGATATAATTCACCCCTCCACTTT	CASSIQRYNSPLHF
TRBJ1-5	TRBV5-1	.	once	TGCGCCAGCAGCCCTGGACATACCAATCAGCCCCAGCATTTT	CASSPGHTNQPQHF
TRBJ2-3	TRBV6-1	.	.	TGTGCCAGCAGTGAACTCTCGCCCGTCGGACGTGGAGATACGCAGTATTTT	CASSELSPVGRGDTQYF
TRBJ2-7	TRBV6-5	TRBD1	.	TGTGCCAGCAGTTACTCGGGACAGGGGGATTACGAGCAGTACTTC	CASSYSGQGDYEQYF
TRBJ2-5	TRBV2	TRBD2	.	TGTGCCAGCAGACCAGGACTAGCGGGTTCGCCGGGGGCGACCCAGTACTTC	CASRPGLAGSPGATQYF
TRBJ2-5	TRBV5-1	.	.	TGCGCCAGCAGCTTGGGGGCAGGCTACCAAGAGACCCAGTACTTC	CASSLGAGYQETQYF
TRBJ2-7	TRBV19	TRBD2	.	TGTGCCAGTAGTATCCTAGCGGGACAGAACGAGCAGTACTTC	CASSILAGQNEQYF
TRBJ2-6	TRBV7-9	TRBD1	.	TGTGCCAGCAGTCGCGGGACAGGGGGCGGCTCTGGGGCCAACGTCCTGACTTTC	CASSRGTGGGSGANVLTF
TRBJ2-7	TRBV30	TRBD2	.	TGTGCCTGGAGTCGACCGGGACTAGCTACCTACGAGCAGTACTTC	CAWSRPGLATYEQYF
TRBJ2-1	TRBV28	TRBD2	.	TGTGCCAGCAGGACTAGCGGATACTACAATGAGCAGTTCTTC	CASRTSGYYNEQFF
TRBJ1-6	TRBV27	.	.	TGTGCCAGCAGTTTATGGGGACCAAAGTTAAATTCACCCCTCCACTTT	CASSLWGPKLNSPLHF
TRBJ1-4	TRBV6-1	TRBD1	.	TGTGCCAGCACCAGAAAGGGACAGGGAGGCGAAAAACTGTTTTTT	CASTRKGQGGEKLFF
TRBJ1-4	TRBV7-8	TRBD1	.	TGTGCCAGCAGCTTGACAGGGGGCGTTCGTGAAAAACTGTTTTTT	CASSLTGGVREKLFF
TRBJ2-3	TRBV7-2	.	.	TGTGCCAGCACCAGTACGACAGATACGCAGTATTTT	CASTSTTDTQYF
TRBJ2-7	TRBV4-1	.	.	TGCGCCAGCAGCCAAGACGGGTGGGAGCAGTACTTC	CASSQDGWEQYF
TRBJ2-4	TRBV28	.	.	TGTGCCAGCAGTTTCGAGGGGGGAGTAGCCAAAAACATTCAGTACTTC	CASSFEGGVAKNIQYF
TRBJ1-2	TRBV6-5	TRBD1	.	TGTGCCAGCAGTAGGGTGGCCAGGGGGGATGGCTACACCTTC	CASSRVARGDGYTF
TRBJ1-1	TRBV30	.	.	TGTGCCTGGATTGGCAGCTCACGGGGGAACACTGAAGCTTTCTTT	CAWIGSSRGNTEAFF
TRBJ1-5	TRBV30	TRBD1	.	TGTGCCTGGAGTTCGGGACAGGGGTCTCAGCCCCAGCATTTT	CAWSSGQGSQPQHF
TRBJ2-7	TRBV6-5	.	.	TGTGCCAGCAGTTTCCTCACAGGTAGCTCCTACGAGCAGTACTTC	CASSFLTGSSYEQYF
TRBJ2-3	TRBV25-1	TRBD1	.	TGTGCCAGCAGTGAATTTTTGCAGGGGGCGGCAGATACGCAGTATTTT	CASSEFLQGAADTQYF
TRBJ1-1	TRBV5-6	TRBD1	.	TGTGCCAGCACCCCGGGGCGTGGGACAGCATGGAACACTGAAGCTTTCTTT	CASTPGRGTAWNTEAFF
TRBJ1-2	TRBV10-3	TRBD1	.	TGTGCCATCAGTGAGCCGCCGGGACAGGGGGCGGATGGCTACACCTTC	CAISEPPGQGADGYTF
TRBJ2-3	TRBV7-2	TRBD2	.	TGTGCCAGCAGCTTCGCTAGCGGGAGAAACACAGGAGATACGCAGTATTTT	CASSFASGRNTGDTQYF
TRBJ1-1	TRBV18	.	.	TGTGCCAGCTCGTACTTAGGACAGCATGAAGCTTTCTTT	CASSYLGQHEAFF
TRBJ1-6	TRBV19	.	.	TGTGCCAGTAGTAGGGTCAGGGATTCACCCCTCCACTTT	CASSRVRDSPLHF
TRBJ2-7	TRBV10-3	TRBD2	.	TGTGCCATCAGTGAGCTTGAGGCTAGCGGGGGACGGGACTTC	CAISELEASGGRDF
TRBJ2-5	TRBV10-1	.	.	TGCGCCAGCAGTGATCAGTTACAAGAGACCCAGTACTTC	CASSDQLQETQYF
TRBJ1-5	TRBV4-1	.	.	TGCGCCAGCAGCCAATCAACTAGGGGGAGACAGCCCCAGCATTTT	CASSQSTRGRQPQHF
TRBJ1-2	TRBV28	.	.	TGTGCCAGCAGTCCCGGACAGATTATCTATGGCTACACCTTC	CASSPGQIIYGYTF
TRBJ1-1	TRBV11-3	.	.	TGTGCCAGCAGCTTAGCGGTCGGATCTGAAGCTTTCTTT	CASSLAVGSEAFF